This T cell receptor beta chain was identified during a study of T cell repertoires in cytomegalovirus infection. Study in general: Public TCR beta signatures provided an indication of both CMV infection and a matching HLA type.

Regarding the study as a whole: HLA-C-restricted, CMV-specific TCR beta clonotypes were dominant ex vivo.

V was shortened by 7 bases and J by 0 bases, with 11 bases between the two germline ends. The V gene's germline CDR1 is MNHNY and CDR2 SVGAGI (reference sequence). The CDR3 totals 14 residues. MiXCR was run by TCRdb on the reads, yielding one entry per CDR3 protein. This table has about 340,000 distinct CDR3 sequences, around 29% appearing once. A note on this clonotype: Its specificity is unknown.

Sample: cultured PBMCs, taken from culture after CMV antigen stimulation. This sequence was found in a human donor in good health (CMV status not recorded). Some clones in this sample may be carry-over from other donors' samples. V usage is TRBV6-6 and J usage is TRBJ2-3; D is undetermined. CDR3 bases: TGTGCCAGCACCCCAGACAAGAGCACAGATACGCAGTATTTT. It specifies CASTPDKSTDTQYF.